The 28 T cell receptor beta chains given below trace back to one sample, sequenced in a study of T-cell memory formation after mild COVID-19. TCRdb ran MiXCR on the 5' RACE reads and lists one entry per CDR3 protein. The top ten hold 3% to 4.5% of the sample, which has just over 200,000 distinct CDR3 sequences, over 7.5% seen once. The sample taken for sequencing was PBMCs or a T cell subset sorted from them (not recorded which). These receptors all come from a man between 18 and 29 years old who had mild COVID-19 (a few samples of this study predate the infection). Cell type and time point are not known.

This clonotype appeared a few times. This chain joins TRBV5-1 and TRBJ1-1, with D uncertain. Looked up from germline, CDR1 is SGHRS and CDR2 is YFSETQ. V was shortened by 3 bases and J by 3 bases, with 12 bases between the two germline ends. The CDR3 sequence is 14 residues long. The CDR3 DNA reads TGCGCCAGCAGCTGGAACGGGGATGACACTGAAGCTTTCTTT. Amino acid sequence: CASSWNGDDTEAFF.

This clonotype was seen many times. The chain links TRBV4-3 to TRBJ1-2; tentative D call: TRBD1 (5 bases). Germline CDR1 and CDR2: LGHNA and YSLEER. Trimming stripped 4 bases from V and 7 bases from J, with 16 bases between. CDR3 length: 14 residues. The CDR3 sequence: CASSPRRGVSGYTF. Written as DNA, the CDR3 is TGCGCCAGCAGCCCCCGGCGGGGGGTAAGTGGCTACACCTTC.

This clonotype was detected many times. V usage is TRBV29-1 and J usage is TRBJ1-2; D not certain. The V gene lost 7 bases and the J gene lost 5 bases, with 11 bases spanning the gap. The CDR3 length is 11 residues. Germline assignment: CDR1 SQVTM and CDR2 ANQGSEA. The CDR3 protein is CSAEREYGYTF. The CDR3 nucleotides are TGCAGCGCTGAGCGGGAATATGGCTACACCTTC.

This chain connects TRBV5-1 to TRBJ2-5; D possibly uses TRBD1 or TRBD2 (5 bases each). Germline assignment: CDR1 SGHRS and CDR2 YFSETQ. V shed 0 bases and J shed 1 base, with 7 bases lying between them. The CDR3 contains 14 residues. This CDR3 is CASSLAGPQETQYF. The CDR3 DNA follows: TGCGCCAGCAGCTTGGCGGGACCCCAAGAGACCCAGTACTTC.

The V gene is TRBV5-1, the J gene TRBJ2-2; TRBD1 might be the D (5 bases). CDR1 and CDR2 (germline): SGHRS, YFSETQ. The CDR3 runs 14 residues. V was cut by 0 bases and J by 6 bases, with 9 bases left in between. The CDR3 DNA is TGCGCCAGCAGCTTGGATACAGGTTCCGGGGAGCTGTTTTTT. Protein sequence: CASSLDTGSGELFF.

This sequence joins TRBV5-1 and TRBJ2-2; D may be TRBD1 (5 bases). V gave up 0 bases and J gave up 3 bases, with 12 bases separating them. Germline V gene data show CDR1 as SGHRS and CDR2 as YFSETQ. This CDR3 is built from 16 residues. The CDR3 loop reads CASSLDRSTYTGELFF. Written as DNA, the CDR3 is TGCGCCAGCAGCTTGGACAGGTCCACTTACACCGGGGAGCTGTTTTTT.

Ten or more counts support this clonotype. This chain connects TRBV6-6 to TRBJ1-5; D unclear. The CDR3 covers 13 residues. V shed 6 bases and J shed 2 bases, with 8 bases lying between them. Germline CDR1 and CDR2: MNHNY and SVGAGI (reference sequence). CDR3 region: CASRSTGNQPQHF. The CDR3 DNA is TGTGCCAGCAGATCCACAGGCAATCAGCCCCAGCATTTT.

This clonotype was recorded at least ten times. This rearrangement joins TRBV7-9 to TRBJ2-7, with 7 positions matching TRBD1. The CDR3 is 14 amino acids. The germline gives CDR1 SEHNR, CDR2 FQNEAQ (reference sequence). With 5 bases clipped from V and 2 bases from J, the junction kept 6 bases outside the gene matches. The CDR3 DNA sequence: TGTGCCAGCAGCCTCACAGGGGTGCCCTACGAGCAGTACTTC. It translates to CASSLTGVPYEQYF.

This clonotype has just a few counts. The rearrangement links TRBV29-1 to TRBJ1-5, with D possibly being TRBD1 (6 bases). Trimming took 6 bases from V and 5 from J, leaving 14 bases between them. Germline-derived CDR1 and CDR2 are SQVTM and ANQGSEA. The CDR3 runs 13 residues. The CDR3 DNA reads TGCAGCGTCGCAACAGGGTGGCATCAGCCCCAGCATTTT. Amino acid sequence: CSVATGWHQPQHF.

The V and J genes are TRBV24-1 and TRBJ1-1; weak D call: TRBD1 (6 bases). The germline V gene encodes CDR1 KGHDR and CDR2 SFDVKD. The CDR3 covers 13 residues. The V and J ends lost 1 base and 7 bases respectively, with 9 bases between them. CDR3 sequence reads: CATSDLQGIEAFF. The CDR3 DNA follows: TGTGCCACCAGTGATTTACAGGGTATTGAAGCTTTCTTT.

The chain has TRBV29-1 and TRBJ2-6, with a weak D call TRBD2 (7 bases). The CDR3 runs to 15 residues. Trimming left V 7 bases short and J 0 bases short, with 13 bases between. Germline V CDR1 and CDR2: SQVTM, ANQGSEA. CDR3 residues: CSAGLGGSGANVLTF. CDR3 DNA: TGCAGCGCCGGACTAGGGGGCTCTGGGGCCAACGTCCTGACTTTC.

A few counts support this clonotype. The V gene is TRBV29-1, the J gene TRBJ1-6; no firm D call. Germline CDR1 and CDR2: SQVTM and ANQGSEA. The V gene lost 4 bases and the J gene lost 5 bases, with 9 bases spanning the gap. The CDR3 covers 13 residues. The CDR3 here is CSVGASNNSPLHF. The CDR3 DNA sequence: TGCAGCGTTGGCGCCAGTAATAATTCACCCCTCCACTTT.

This clonotype showed up many times. This chain connects TRBV29-1 to TRBJ1-5, with D possibly matching TRBD1 (5 bases). The CDR3 loop spans 13 amino acids. With 7 bases removed from V and 5 bases from J, the gap between germline ends came to 15 bases. The V gene's germline CDR1 is SQVTM and CDR2 ANQGSEA. The CDR3 sequence: CSATLGGDQPQHF. The CDR3 nucleotides are TGCAGCGCTACCCTCGGGGGAGATCAGCCCCAGCATTTT.

This clonotype was recorded at least ten times. The CDR3 sequence is CASSLGPPPDTQYF. CDR3 DNA: TGCGCCAGCAGCTTGGGCCCCCCACCCGATACGCAGTATTTT. The chain is built from TRBV5-1 and TRBJ2-3; no clear D gene. The CDR3 spans 14 residues. Germline CDR1 reads SGHRS; CDR2 reads YFSETQ. V was cut by 0 bases and J by 6 bases, with 11 bases left in between.

At least ten counts were recorded for this clonotype. This rearrangement joins TRBV24-1 to TRBJ2-1, with 11 bases aligning to TRBD2. The germline CDR1 and CDR2 sequences are KGHDR and SFDVKD. The V segment lost 3 bases and the J segment 4 bases; nucleotides outside the gene matches: 4. There are 16 residues in the CDR3. CDR3 sequence (DNA): TGTGCCACCAGTGATCCTAGCGGGGGGACTTACAATGAGCAGTTCTTC. Translating gives CATSDPSGGTYNEQFF.

The chain is built from TRBV3-1 and TRBJ2-7; 10 bases are shared with TRBD1. The CDR3 sequence is 15 residues long. From germline, CDR1 is LGHDT and CDR2 YNNKEL (reference sequence). V was pared by 4 bases and J by 3 bases, with 6 bases of the junction left unmatched. The CDR3 coding sequence is TGTGCCAGCAGCCGAGCCGGACAGGGGGTCTACGAGCAGTACTTC. Translated: CASSRAGQGVYEQYF.

This clonotype was detected ten times or more. The chain uses TRBV5-5 and TRBJ1-2; the match to TRBD1 covers 12 bases. The CDR3 covers 14 residues. Losses at the gene ends were 4 bases for V and 6 bases for J; bases not matched to a gene: 4. In germline, CDR1 is SGHKS, CDR2 YYEKEE (reference sequence). CDR3 in amino acids: CASSGTGGANGYTF. The DNA of the CDR3 is TGTGCCAGCAGCGGGACAGGGGGCGCGAATGGCTACACCTTC. Based on the CDR3 plus reference TRBV5-5 and TRBJ1-2, the full variable domain is DAGVTQSPTHLIKTRGQQVTLRCSPISGHKSVSWYQQVLGQGPQFIFQYYEKEERGRGNFPDRFSARQFPNYSSELNVNALLLGDSALYLCASSGTGGANGYTFGSGTRLTVV.

This chain links TRBV7-9 with TRBJ2-2, with a tentative D call TRBD1 (6 bases). The germline V and J ends were trimmed by 8 bases and 5 bases, with 15 bases remaining between them. Germline CDR1 reads SEHNR; CDR2 reads FQNEAQ (reference sequence). This CDR3 contains 14 residues. CDR3 nucleotides: TGTGCCAGCTGCGAGGAAAGGGGGACCGGGGAGCTGTTTTTT. Amino acids: CASCEERGTGELFF.

This chain uses TRBV9 with TRBJ2-2, with D possibly called TRBD1 or TRBD2 (5 bases each). This CDR3 has 18 residues. CDR1 and CDR2 from the germline V gene are SGDLS and YYNGEE. V was cut by 3 bases and J by 6 bases, with 24 bases left in between. CDR3 nucleotide sequence: TGTGCCAGCAGCGGAGAACCCTTAGGGACCATCCGGCCCGGGGAGCTGTTTTTT. This sequence encodes CASSGEPLGTIRPGELFF.

This clonotype was seen only a few times. This chain uses TRBV12-3 or TRBV12-4 with TRBJ2-7; unclear D gene. The V gene lost 8 bases and the J gene lost 0 bases, with 11 bases spanning the gap. This CDR3 contains 13 residues. CDR3 nucleotide sequence: TGTGCCAGCCGCACCTTCACCTCCTACGAGCAGTACTTC. This codes for CASRTFTSYEQYF.

There are a few counts of this clonotype. The rearrangement joins TRBV5-1 to TRBJ1-4, with a tentative D call TRBD1 (5 bases). The germline CDR1 and CDR2 sequences are SGHRS and YFSETQ. The CDR3 runs 12 residues. With 7 bases removed from V and 8 bases from J, the gap between germline ends came to 12 bases. DNA of the CDR3: TGCGCCAGCGCAGGGTTCGACGAAAAACTGTTTTTT. This translates into CASAGFDEKLFF.

This clonotype came up many times. CDR3 loop: CASSQVAGTDTQYF. The CDR3 DNA reads TGTGCCAGCAGCCAGGTTGCGGGCACAGATACGCAGTATTTT. This chain uses TRBV3-1 with TRBJ2-3, with D uncertain. Between the trimmed V and J ends, which lost 3 bases and 1 base, there was a span of 8 bases. CDR1 and CDR2 (germline): LGHDT, YNNKEL (reference sequence). The CDR3 is 14 residues long.

About this clonotype itself: This may arise from a read error, as a much more abundant clone is one base away. The V gene is TRBV5-1, the J gene TRBJ2-1; tentatively, D is TRBD2 (7 bases). The CDR3 consists of 14 residues. Deletions cut 6 bases from V and 8 bases from J, with 18 bases between. Germline lookup yields CDR1 SGHRS and CDR2 YFSETQ. The CDR3 spells CASTFLGGRDEQFF. The CDR3 coding sequence is TGCGCCAGCACCTTTTTGGGGGGGCGCGATGAGCAGTTCTTC.

This clonotype occurred a few times. The CDR3 is CASGRDLETQYF. Written as DNA, the CDR3 is TGTGCTAGTGGAAGGGACCTGGAGACCCAGTACTTC. The V and J genes are TRBV12-5 and TRBJ2-5; D possibly uses TRBD1 or TRBD2 (5 bases each). The CDR3 is 12 residues long. Trimming took off 6 bases at V and 5 bases at J, with 10 bases between the two ends. CDR1 and CDR2 from the germline V gene are LGHNT and FRNRAP. Together with reference TRBV12-5 and TRBJ2-5, the CDR3 gives the full variable domain: DARVTQTPRHKVTEMGQEVTMRCQPILGHNTVFWYRQTMMQGLELLAYFRNRAPLDDSGMPKDRFSAEMPDATLATLKIQPSEPRDSAVYFCASGRDLETQYFGPGTRLLVL.

This clonotype has a count of ten or more. This sequence joins TRBV4-1 and TRBJ2-3; D remains unclear. V lost 1 base and J lost 6, with 5 bases in between. The CDR3 length is 12 residues. Looked up from germline, CDR1 is MGHRA and CDR2 is YSYEKL. In nucleotides, the CDR3 is TGCGCCAGCAGCCAAGGGGCGGATACGCAGTATTTT. Its protein is CASSQGADTQYF.

This clonotype turned up a few times. The chain has TRBV5-5 and TRBJ2-7, with 9 nucleotides matching TRBD1. The CDR3 loop spans 15 amino acids. The V segment lost 1 base and the J segment 3 bases; nucleotides outside the gene matches: 5. Germline CDR1 and CDR2: SGHKS and YYEKEE (reference sequence). The CDR3 sequence is CASSLLGQGGYEQYV. CDR3 in DNA: TGTGCCAGCAGCTTGTTGGGACAGGGAGGCTACGAGCAGTACGTC.

This clonotype was found many times. The V and J genes are TRBV2 and TRBJ1-4; D is unclear. The CDR3 is 14 residues long. The V and J ends lost 8 bases and 1 base respectively, with 11 bases between them. Germline V gene sequence: CDR1 SNHLY, CDR2 FYNNEI. CDR3 bases: TGTGCCAGCTACCGCGAAGGAACTAATGAAAAACTGTTTTTT. It specifies CASYREGTNEKLFF.

This clonotype was detected only a few times. This chain joins TRBV20-1 and TRBJ2-2, with 7 bases fitting TRBD1. The germline V gene encodes CDR1 DFQATT and CDR2 SNEGSKA (reference sequence). J lost 5 bases, V lost 6 bases, and 15 bases had no gene match. CDR3 size: 16 residues. The CDR3 nucleotides are TGCAGTGCCCGAAAAGCCGACAGGGTACGGACCGGGGAGCTGTTTTTT. Protein: CSARKADRVRTGELFF.